This note documents a single TCR beta chain sequence. Its antigen is unidentified. This entry is derived from a study of OX40 agonist ivuxolimab in advanced cancers. Whole-study context: An agonistic human IgG2 monoclonal antibody against OX40 (CD134) was given. General study findings and limits: CD8+ T cells averaged more expanded clones than CD4+. CD4+ and CD8+ blood T cells expanded clonally by week 6 at 0.1 to 3.0 mg/kg.

Autoimmune disease history or systemic immunosuppression disqualified patients. Trimming removed 1 base from V and 11 bases from J, with 14 bases in between. There are 13 residues in the CDR3. Germline V CDR1 and CDR2: MDHEN, SYDVKM. Clones were sequenced by immunoSEQ multiplex PCR, and TCRdb holds only the in-frame ones, with some missing. The table lists about 150,000 clones, 90% of them singletons, with approximately 1% in the top ten. The TCR sequence derives from an adult with an advanced solid tumor such as melanoma, head and neck, liver or kidney cancer. Specimen: CD4+ or CD8+ T cells sorted from blood, collected in a trial of the OX40 agonist ivuxolimab. The chain employs TRBV28 and TRBJ2-5; TRBD2 is a possible D gene (5 bases). CDR3 sequence: CASSLSSEWEQYF. In DNA form, the CDR3 reads TGTGCCAGCAGTTTATCGAGTGAGTGGGAGCAGTACTTC.